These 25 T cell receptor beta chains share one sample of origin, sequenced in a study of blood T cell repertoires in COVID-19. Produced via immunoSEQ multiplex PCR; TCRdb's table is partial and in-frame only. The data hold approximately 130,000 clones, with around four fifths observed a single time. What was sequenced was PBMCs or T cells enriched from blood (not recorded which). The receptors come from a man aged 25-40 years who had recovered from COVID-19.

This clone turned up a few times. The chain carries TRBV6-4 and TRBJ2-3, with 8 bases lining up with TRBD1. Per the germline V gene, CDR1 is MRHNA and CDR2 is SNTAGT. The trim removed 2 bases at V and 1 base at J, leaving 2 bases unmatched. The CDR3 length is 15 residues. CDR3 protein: CASSDKTGGTDTQYF. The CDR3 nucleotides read TGTGCCAGCAGTGACAAGACAGGGGGCACAGATACGCAGTATTTT.

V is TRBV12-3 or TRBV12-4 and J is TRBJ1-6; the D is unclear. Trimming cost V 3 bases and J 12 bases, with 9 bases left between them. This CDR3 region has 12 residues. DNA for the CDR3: TGTGCCAGCAGTTTGGGGAGGCTACCCCTCCACTTT. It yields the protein CASSLGRLPLHF.

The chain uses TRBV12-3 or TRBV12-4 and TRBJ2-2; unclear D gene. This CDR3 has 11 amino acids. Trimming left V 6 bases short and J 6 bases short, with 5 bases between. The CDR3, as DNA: TGTGCCAGCAGGTTCGCCGGGGAGCTGTTTTTT. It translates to CASRFAGELFF.

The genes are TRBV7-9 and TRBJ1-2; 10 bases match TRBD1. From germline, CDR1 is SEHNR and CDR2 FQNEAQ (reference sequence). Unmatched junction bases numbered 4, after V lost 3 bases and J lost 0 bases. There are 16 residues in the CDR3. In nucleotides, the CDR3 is TGTGCCAGCAGCTTCACCGGGACAGGGGCTAACTATGGCTACACCTTC. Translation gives CASSFTGTGANYGYTF.

The CDR3 spells CASSVASGRNNYEQYF. Written as DNA, the CDR3 is TGTGCCAGCAGCGTAGCTAGCGGGAGGAACAACTACGAGCAGTACTTC. The V and J genes are TRBV9 and TRBJ2-7, with 11 bases fitting TRBD2. The CDR3 covers 16 residues. V shed 0 bases, J shed 3 bases, and the junction held 5 bases outside the gene matches. Germline values: CDR1 SGDLS, CDR2 YYNGEE.

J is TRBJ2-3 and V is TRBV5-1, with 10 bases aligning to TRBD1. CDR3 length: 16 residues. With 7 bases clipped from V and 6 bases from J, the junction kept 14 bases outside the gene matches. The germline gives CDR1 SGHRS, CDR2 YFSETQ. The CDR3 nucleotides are TGCGCCAGCGACCCGATTGGACAGGGGGTCCCGGATACGCAGTATTTT. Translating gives CASDPIGQGVPDTQYF. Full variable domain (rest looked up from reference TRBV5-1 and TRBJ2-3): KAGVTQTPRYLIKTRGQQVTLSCSPISGHRSVSWYQQTPGQGLQFLFEYFSETQRNKGNFPGRFSGRQFSNSRSEMNVSTLELGDSALYLCASDPIGQGVPDTQYFGPGTRLTVL.

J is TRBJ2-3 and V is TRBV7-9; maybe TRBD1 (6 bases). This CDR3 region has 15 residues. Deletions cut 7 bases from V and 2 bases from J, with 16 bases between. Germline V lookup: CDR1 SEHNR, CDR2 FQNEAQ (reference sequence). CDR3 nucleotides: TGTGCCAGCACCCGCGGTGGGGGCGACACAGATACGCAGTATTTT. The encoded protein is CASTRGGGDTDTQYF.

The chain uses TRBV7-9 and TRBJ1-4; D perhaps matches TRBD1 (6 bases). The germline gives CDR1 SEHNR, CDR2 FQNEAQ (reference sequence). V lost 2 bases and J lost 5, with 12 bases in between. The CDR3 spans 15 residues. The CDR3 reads CASSLQGTQNEKLFF. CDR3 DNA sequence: TGTGCCAGCAGCTTACAGGGGACCCAGAATGAAAAACTGTTTTTT. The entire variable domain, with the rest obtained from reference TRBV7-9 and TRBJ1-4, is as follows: DTGVSQNPRHKITKRGQNVTFRCDPISEHNRLYWYRQTLGQGPEFLTYFQNEAQLEKSRLLSDRFSAERPKGSFSTLEIQRTEQGDSAMYLCASSLQGTQNEKLFFGSGTQLSVL.

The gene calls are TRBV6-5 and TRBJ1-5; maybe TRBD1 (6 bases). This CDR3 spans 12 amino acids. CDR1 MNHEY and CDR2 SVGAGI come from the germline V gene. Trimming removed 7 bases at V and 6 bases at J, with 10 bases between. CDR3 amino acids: CASKGVGQPQHF. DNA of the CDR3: TGTGCCAGCAAGGGGGTGGGTCAGCCCCAGCATTTT.

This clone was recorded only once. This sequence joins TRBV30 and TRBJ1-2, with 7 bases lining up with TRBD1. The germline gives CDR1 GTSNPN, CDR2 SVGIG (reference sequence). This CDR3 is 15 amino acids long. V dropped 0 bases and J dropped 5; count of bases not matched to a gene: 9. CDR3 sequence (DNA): TGTGCCTGGAGTGTGTCGACAGGGAATCTTTATGGCTACACCTTC. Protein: CAWSVSTGNLYGYTF.

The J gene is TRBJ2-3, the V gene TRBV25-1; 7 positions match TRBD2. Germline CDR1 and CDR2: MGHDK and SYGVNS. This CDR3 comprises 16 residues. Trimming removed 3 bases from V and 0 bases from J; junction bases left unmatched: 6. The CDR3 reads CASSDQGGTSTDTQYF. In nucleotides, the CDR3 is TGTGCCAGCAGTGACCAGGGAGGGACTAGCACAGATACGCAGTATTTT.

Written as DNA, the CDR3 is TGCAGCGTTGAAGAGGACAGGCCGTTGGAGACCCAGTACTTC. This gives the protein CSVEEDRPLETQYF. V and J are TRBV29-1 and TRBJ2-5, with 7 positions matching TRBD1. This CDR3 has 14 residues. With V trimmed by 0 bases and J by 5 bases, 6 bases remained unmatched. CDR1 is SQVTM and CDR2 is ANQGSEA in the germline V gene.

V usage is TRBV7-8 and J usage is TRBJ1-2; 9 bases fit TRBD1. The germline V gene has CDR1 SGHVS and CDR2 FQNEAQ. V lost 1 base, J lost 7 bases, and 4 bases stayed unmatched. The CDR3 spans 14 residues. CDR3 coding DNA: TGTGCCAGCAGCTTAGGAGACAGGGGGGGTGGCTACACCTTC. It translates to CASSLGDRGGGYTF. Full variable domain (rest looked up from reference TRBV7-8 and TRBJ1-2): GAGVSQSPRYKVAKRGQDVALRCDPISGHVSLFWYQQALGQGPEFLTYFQNEAQLDKSGLPSDRFFAERPEGSVSTLKIQRTQQEDSAVYLCASSLGDRGGGYTFGSGTRLTVV.

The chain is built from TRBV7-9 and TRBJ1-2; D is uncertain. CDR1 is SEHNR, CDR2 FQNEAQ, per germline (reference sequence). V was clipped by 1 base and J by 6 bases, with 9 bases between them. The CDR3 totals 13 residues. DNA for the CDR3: TGTGCCAGCAGCTTAGGAGGGTCTGATGGCTACACCTTC. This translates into CASSLGGSDGYTF.

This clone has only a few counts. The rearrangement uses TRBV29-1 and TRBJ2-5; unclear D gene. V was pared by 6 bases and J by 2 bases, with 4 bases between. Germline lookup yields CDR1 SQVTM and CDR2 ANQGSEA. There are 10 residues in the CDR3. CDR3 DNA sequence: TGCAGCGTACAGCAAGAGACCCAGTACTTC. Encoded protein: CSVQQETQYF.

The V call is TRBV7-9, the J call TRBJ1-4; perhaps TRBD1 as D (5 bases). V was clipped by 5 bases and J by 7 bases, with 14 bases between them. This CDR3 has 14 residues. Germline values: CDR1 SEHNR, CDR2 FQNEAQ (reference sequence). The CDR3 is CASSAWGRSEKLFF. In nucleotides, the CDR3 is TGTGCCAGCAGCGCATGGGGCAGGAGTGAAAAACTGTTTTTT.

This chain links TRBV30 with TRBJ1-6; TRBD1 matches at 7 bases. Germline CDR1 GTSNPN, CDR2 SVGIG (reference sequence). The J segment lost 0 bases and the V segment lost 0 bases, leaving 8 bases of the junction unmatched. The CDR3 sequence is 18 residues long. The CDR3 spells CAWSVPQGFGSYNSPLHF. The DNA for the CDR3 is TGTGCCTGGAGTGTGCCACAGGGGTTTGGCTCCTATAATTCACCCCTCCACTTT.

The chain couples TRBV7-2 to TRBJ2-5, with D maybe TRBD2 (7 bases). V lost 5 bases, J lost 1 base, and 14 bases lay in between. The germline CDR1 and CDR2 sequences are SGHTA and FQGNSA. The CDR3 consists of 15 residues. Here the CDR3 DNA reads TGTGCCAGCAGCCAAGCGGGACACCCCCAAGAGACCCAGTACTTC. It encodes CASSQAGHPQETQYF.

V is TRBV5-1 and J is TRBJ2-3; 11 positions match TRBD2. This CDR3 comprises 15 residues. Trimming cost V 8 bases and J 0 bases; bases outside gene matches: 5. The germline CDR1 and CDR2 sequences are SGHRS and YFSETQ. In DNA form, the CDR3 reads TGCGCCAGTTCGGGACTAGCGGACAGCACAGATACGCAGTATTTT. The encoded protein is CASSGLADSTDTQYF.

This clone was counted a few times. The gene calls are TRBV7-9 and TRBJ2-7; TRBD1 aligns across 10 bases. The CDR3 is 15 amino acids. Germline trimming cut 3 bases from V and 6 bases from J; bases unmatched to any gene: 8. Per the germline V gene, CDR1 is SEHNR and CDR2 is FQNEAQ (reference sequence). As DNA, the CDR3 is TGTGCCAGCAGCTTGGCGGGGGGACAGGGGAGCGAGCAGTACTTC. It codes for CASSLAGGQGSEQYF.

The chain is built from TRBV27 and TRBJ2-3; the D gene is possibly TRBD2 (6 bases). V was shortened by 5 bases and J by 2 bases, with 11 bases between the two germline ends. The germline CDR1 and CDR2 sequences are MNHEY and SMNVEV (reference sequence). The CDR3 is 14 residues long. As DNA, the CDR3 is TGTGCCAGCAGTCAGGACTACTACACAGATACGCAGTATTTT. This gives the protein CASSQDYYTDTQYF.

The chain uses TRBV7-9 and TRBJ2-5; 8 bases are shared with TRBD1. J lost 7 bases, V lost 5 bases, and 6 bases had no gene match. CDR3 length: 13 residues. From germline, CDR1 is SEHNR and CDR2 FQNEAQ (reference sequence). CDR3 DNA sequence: TGTGCCAGCAGCCAGGGACAGGCGGGGACCCAGTACTTC. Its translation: CASSQGQAGTQYF.

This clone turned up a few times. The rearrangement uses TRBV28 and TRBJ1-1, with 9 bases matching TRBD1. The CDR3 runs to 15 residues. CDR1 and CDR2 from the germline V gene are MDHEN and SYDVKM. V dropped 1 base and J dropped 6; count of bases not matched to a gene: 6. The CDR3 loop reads CASSLYTGGRAEAFF. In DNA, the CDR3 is TGTGCCAGCAGTTTATATACAGGGGGCCGGGCTGAAGCTTTCTTT.

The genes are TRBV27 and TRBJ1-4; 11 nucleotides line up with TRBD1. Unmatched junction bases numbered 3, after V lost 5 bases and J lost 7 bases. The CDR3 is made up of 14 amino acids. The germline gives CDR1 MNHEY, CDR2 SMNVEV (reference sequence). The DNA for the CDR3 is TGTGCCAGCAGTGGGACAGGGGGAGTTGAAAAACTGTTTTTT. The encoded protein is CASSGTGGVEKLFF.

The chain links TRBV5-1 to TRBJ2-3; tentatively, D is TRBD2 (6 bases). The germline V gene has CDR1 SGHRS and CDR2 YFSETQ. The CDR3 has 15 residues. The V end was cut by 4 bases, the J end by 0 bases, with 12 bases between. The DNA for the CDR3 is TGCGCCAGCAGCCCCTCTGCGGGGAGCACAGATACGCAGTATTTT. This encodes CASSPSAGSTDTQYF. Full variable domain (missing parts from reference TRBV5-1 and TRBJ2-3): KAGVTQTPRYLIKTRGQQVTLSCSPISGHRSVSWYQQTPGQGLQFLFEYFSETQRNKGNFPGRFSGRQFSNSRSEMNVSTLELGDSALYLCASSPSAGSTDTQYFGPGTRLTVL.